This entry lists 4 T cell receptor beta chains sequenced from one sample in a study of blood T cell repertoires in COVID-19. This table comes from immunoSEQ multiplex PCR, and its TCRdb copy is limited to in-frame clones, with some not included. In the table there are some 220,000 clones, roughly four fifths of which are singletons. The sequenced material came from peripheral blood. The receptor set was obtained from a man aged 50 to 59 with acute or convalescent COVID-19.

In DNA, the CDR3 is TGTGCCAGCACTATTAGACAGTCCGAGCAGTACTTC. This translates into CASTIRQSEQYF. The rearrangement uses TRBV2 and TRBJ2-7; tentative D call: TRBD1 (5 bases). With 7 bases removed from V and 6 bases from J, the gap between germline ends came to 13 bases. The germline gives CDR1 SNHLY, CDR2 FYNNEI. The CDR3 contains 12 residues.

The V call is TRBV13, the J call TRBJ2-7, with 7 nucleotides matching TRBD2. There are 16 residues in the CDR3. Looked up from germline, CDR1 is PRHDT and CDR2 is FYEKMQ (reference sequence). V was pared by 4 bases and J by 4 bases, with 13 bases of the junction left unmatched. CDR3 loop: CASSSRDSLAAYEQYF. In DNA, the CDR3 is TGTGCCAGCAGCTCCCGGGACTCCCTAGCGGCTTACGAGCAGTACTTC. The whole variable domain, remainder taken from reference TRBV13 and TRBJ2-7, is AAGVIQSPRHLIKEKRETATLKCYPIPRHDTVYWYQQGPGQDPQFLISFYEKMQSDKGSIPDRFSAQQFSDYHSELNMSSLELGDSALYFCASSSRDSLAAYEQYFGPGTRLTVT.

The V gene is TRBV28, the J gene TRBJ1-5; maybe TRBD1 (6 bases). V lost 6 bases and J 6 bases, leaving 18 bases between the germline ends. There are 15 residues in the CDR3. Germline CDR1 reads MDHEN; CDR2 reads SYDVKM. CDR3 amino acids: CASRTPGHRGQPQHF. As DNA, the CDR3 is TGTGCCAGCAGGACTCCGGGACATAGGGGTCAGCCCCAGCATTTT.

The chain uses TRBV10-3 and TRBJ1-3, with TRBD1 as a possible D gene (6 bases). From germline, CDR1 is ENHRY and CDR2 SYGVKD. The CDR3 spans 15 residues. Trimming removed 6 bases at V and 0 bases at J, with 12 bases between. The CDR3 reads CAIRPQGISGNTIYF. In nucleotides, the CDR3 is TGTGCCATCAGGCCCCAGGGGATCTCTGGAAACACCATATATTTT.